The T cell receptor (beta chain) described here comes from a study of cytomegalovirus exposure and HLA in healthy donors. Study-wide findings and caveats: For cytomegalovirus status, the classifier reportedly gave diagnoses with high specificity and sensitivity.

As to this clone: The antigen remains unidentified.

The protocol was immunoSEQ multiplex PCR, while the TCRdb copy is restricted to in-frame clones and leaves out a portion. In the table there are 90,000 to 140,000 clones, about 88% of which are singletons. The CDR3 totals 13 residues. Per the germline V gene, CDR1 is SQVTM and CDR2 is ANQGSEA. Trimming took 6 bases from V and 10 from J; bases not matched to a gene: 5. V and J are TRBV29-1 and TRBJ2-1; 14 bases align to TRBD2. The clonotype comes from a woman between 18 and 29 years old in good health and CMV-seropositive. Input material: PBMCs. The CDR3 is CSVRLAGGREQFF. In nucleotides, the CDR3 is TGCAGCGTCCGACTAGCGGGAGGGCGGGAGCAGTTCTTC.